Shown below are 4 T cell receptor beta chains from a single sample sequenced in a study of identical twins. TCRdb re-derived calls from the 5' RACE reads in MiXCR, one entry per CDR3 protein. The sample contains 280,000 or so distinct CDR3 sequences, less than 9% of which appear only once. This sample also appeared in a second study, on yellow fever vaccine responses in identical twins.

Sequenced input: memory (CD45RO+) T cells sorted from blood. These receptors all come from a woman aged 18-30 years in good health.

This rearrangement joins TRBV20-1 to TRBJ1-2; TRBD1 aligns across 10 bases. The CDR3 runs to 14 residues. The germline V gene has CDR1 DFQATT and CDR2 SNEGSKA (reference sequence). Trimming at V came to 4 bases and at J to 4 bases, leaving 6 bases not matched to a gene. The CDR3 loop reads CSATGTGDSYGYTF. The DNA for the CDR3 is TGCAGTGCTACGGGGACAGGGGACAGCTATGGCTACACCTTC.

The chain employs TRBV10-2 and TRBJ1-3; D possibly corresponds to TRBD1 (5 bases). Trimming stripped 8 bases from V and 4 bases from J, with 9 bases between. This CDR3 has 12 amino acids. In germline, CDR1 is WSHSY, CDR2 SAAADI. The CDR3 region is CASLAGGNTIYF. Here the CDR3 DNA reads TGCGCCAGCCTGGCAGGGGGAAACACCATATATTTT.

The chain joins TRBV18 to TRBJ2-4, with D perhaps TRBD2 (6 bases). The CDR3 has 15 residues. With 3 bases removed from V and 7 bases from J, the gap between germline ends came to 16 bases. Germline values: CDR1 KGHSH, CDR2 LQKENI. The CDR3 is CASSPGTGAVNIQYF. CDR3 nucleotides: TGTGCCAGCTCACCCGGGACGGGAGCAGTGAACATTCAGTACTTC.

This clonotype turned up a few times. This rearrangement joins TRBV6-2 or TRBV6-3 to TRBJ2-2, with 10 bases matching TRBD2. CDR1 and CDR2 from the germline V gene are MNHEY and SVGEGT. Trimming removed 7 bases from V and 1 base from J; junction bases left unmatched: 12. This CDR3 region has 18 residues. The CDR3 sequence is CASTKLPRTSGNTGELFF. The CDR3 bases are TGTGCCAGCACCAAACTGCCCCGGACTAGCGGGAACACCGGGGAGCTGTTTTTT.